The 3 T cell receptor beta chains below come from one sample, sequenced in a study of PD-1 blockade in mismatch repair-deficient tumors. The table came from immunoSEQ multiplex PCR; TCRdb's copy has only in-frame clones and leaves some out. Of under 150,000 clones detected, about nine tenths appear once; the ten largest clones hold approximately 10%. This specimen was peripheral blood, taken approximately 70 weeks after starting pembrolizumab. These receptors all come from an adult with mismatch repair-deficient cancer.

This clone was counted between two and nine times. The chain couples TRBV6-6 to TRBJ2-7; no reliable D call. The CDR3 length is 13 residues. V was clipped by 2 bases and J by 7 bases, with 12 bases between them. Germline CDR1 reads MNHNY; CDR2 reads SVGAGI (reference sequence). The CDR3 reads CASSYGVLGEQYF. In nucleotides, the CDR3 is TGTGCCAGCAGTTACGGGGTCCTGGGTGAGCAGTACTTC.

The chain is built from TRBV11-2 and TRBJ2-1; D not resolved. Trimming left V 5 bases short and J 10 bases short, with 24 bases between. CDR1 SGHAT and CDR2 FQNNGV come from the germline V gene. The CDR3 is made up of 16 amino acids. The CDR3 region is CASSLIISYPPREQFF. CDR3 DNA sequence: TGTGCCAGCAGCCTTATAATAAGCTACCCTCCCCGCGAGCAGTTCTTC.

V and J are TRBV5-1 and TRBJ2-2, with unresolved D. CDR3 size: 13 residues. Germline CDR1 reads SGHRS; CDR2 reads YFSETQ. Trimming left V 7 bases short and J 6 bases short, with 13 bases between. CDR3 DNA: TGCGCCAGCGCGATACCGGCGGCCGGGGAGCTGTTTTTT. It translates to CASAIPAAGELFF.